One sample yielded the 24 T cell receptor beta chains listed below, sequenced in a study of lymphopenia after photon versus proton radiotherapy. TCRdb's copy holds only in-frame clones and misses some; the assay was immunoSEQ multiplex PCR. The table includes under 70,000 clones, 80% to 95% detected once. This sample comprised peripheral blood, obtained from a patient treated with photon-based radiotherapy. The receptors stem from a middle-aged woman with cholangiocarcinoma.

The chain joins TRBV2 to TRBJ1-1, with D perhaps TRBD1 (6 bases). Per the germline V gene, CDR1 is SNHLY and CDR2 is FYNNEI. CDR3 size: 12 residues. Trimming shortened V by 6 bases and J by 5 bases, and 10 bases separated the two germline ends. The CDR3 DNA sequence: TGTGCCAGCAGCCAGGGGCCAACTGAAGCTTTCTTT. Protein sequence: CASSQGPTEAFF. The variable domain in full, completed from reference TRBV2 and TRBJ1-1, reads EPEVTQTPSHQVTQMGQEVILRCVPISNHLYFYWYRQILGQKVEFLVSFYNNEISEKSEIFDDQFSVERPDGSNFTLKIRSTKLEDSAMYFCASSQGPTEAFFGQGTRLTVV.

This sequence joins TRBV7-6 and TRBJ2-3, with 8 bases fitting TRBD1. The ends lost 4 bases at V and 4 bases at J; junction bases unmatched: 7. The CDR3 sequence is 15 residues long. Germline V gene data show CDR1 as SGHVS and CDR2 as FNYEAQ. The CDR3 nucleotides are TGTGCCAGCAGCTACCCAGGGGGCGGCGCAGATACGCAGTATTTT. Amino acid sequence: CASSYPGGGADTQYF.

This chain joins TRBV19 and TRBJ2-1; D is possibly TRBD2 (6 bases). The CDR3 is made up of 13 amino acids. Deletions cut 4 bases from V and 9 bases from J, with 13 bases between. CDR1 is LNHDA, CDR2 SQIVND, per germline (reference sequence). CDR3 nucleotide sequence: TGTGCCAGTAGTACCGGACTGCGGGGTGAGCAGTTCTTC. Translation gives CASSTGLRGEQFF.

The chain employs TRBV27 and TRBJ1-3, with a weak D call TRBD1 (5 bases). CDR3 length: 14 residues. V was trimmed by 5 bases and J by 4 bases, leaving 12 bases between them. CDR1 MNHEY and CDR2 SMNVEV come from the germline V gene (reference sequence). The CDR3 sequence is CASSPQGTGNTIYF. The CDR3 DNA sequence: TGTGCCAGCAGTCCGCAGGGTACAGGAAACACCATATATTTT.

The rearrangement uses TRBV10-3 and TRBJ1-2; D not certain. CDR3 length: 13 residues. Germline values: CDR1 ENHRY, CDR2 SYGVKD. Trimming stripped 8 bases from V and 6 bases from J, with 16 bases between. The CDR3 loop is CAIGASPGDGYTF. The DNA for the CDR3 is TGTGCCATCGGTGCCTCCCCTGGGGATGGCTACACCTTC.

The chain employs TRBV6-4 and TRBJ2-3, with D tentatively TRBD1 (6 bases). The CDR3 is 15 amino acids. The germline V gene has CDR1 MRHNA and CDR2 SNTAGT. V gave up 7 bases and J gave up 3 bases, with 17 bases separating them. CDR3: CASIQGGGQTDTQYF. The CDR3 coding sequence is TGTGCCAGCATCCAGGGTGGGGGCCAGACAGATACGCAGTATTTT.

This clone is a singleton in its sample. The chain employs TRBV7-2 and TRBJ2-3, with D uncertain. Between the trimmed V and J ends, which lost 1 base and 6 bases, there was a span of 11 bases. Germline-derived CDR1 and CDR2 are SGHTA and FQGNSA. CDR3 length: 14 residues. The CDR3 nucleotides read TGTGCCAGCAGCTTAGACGGGCCGTTGGATACGCAGTATTTT. Amino acid sequence: CASSLDGPLDTQYF.

This chain uses TRBV4-1 with TRBJ1-6; 8 positions agree with TRBD1. Germline CDR1 is MGHRA and CDR2 is YSYEKL. This CDR3 has 16 residues. V lost 4 bases to trimming and J lost 6 bases; unmatched junction nucleotides: 8. The chain's CDR3 is CASSPRQGKLNSPLHF. The CDR3 DNA reads TGCGCCAGCAGCCCCCGACAGGGGAAACTTAATTCACCCCTCCACTTT.

This clone was recorded only once. The genes are TRBV10-2 and TRBJ1-4; 9 nucleotides match TRBD1. The V gene's germline CDR1 is WSHSY and CDR2 SAAADI. The CDR3 runs 14 residues. Trimming took 7 bases from V and 6 from J; bases not matched to a gene: 6. The CDR3 spells CASTYGTGYEKLFF. In DNA form, the CDR3 reads TGCGCCAGCACCTATGGGACAGGGTATGAAAAACTGTTTTTT.

CDR3 coding DNA: TGTGCCAGCAGCCCGACAGGACAGGGGACCGGGGAGCTGTTTTTT. Translation gives CASSPTGQGTGELFF. The V call is TRBV11-2, the J call TRBJ2-2, with TRBD1 matching 9 bases. Germline V gives CDR1 SGHAT, CDR2 FQNNGV. V shed 5 bases, J shed 5 bases, and the junction held 6 bases outside the gene matches. This CDR3 contains 15 residues.

As regards this clone: A read error may produce the germline difference seen at one junction end. The chain combines TRBV30 with TRBJ2-7; perhaps TRBD2 as D (5 bases). The CDR3 sequence is 13 residues long. CDR1 GTSNPN and CDR2 SVGIG come from the germline V gene (reference sequence). CDR3 in amino acids: CAWSLPNGPRAIF. The CDR3 DNA is TGTGCCTGGAGTCTACCCAACGGGCCGCGGGCCATTTTC.

This chain joins TRBV19 and TRBJ2-1; the D is unclear. In germline, CDR1 is LNHDA, CDR2 SQIVND (reference sequence). V lost 3 bases and J 7 bases, leaving 7 bases between the germline ends. The CDR3 is 12 residues long. DNA of the CDR3: TGTGCCAGTAGTATGCTAAGAAATGAGCAGTTCTTC. Its protein product is CASSMLRNEQFF.

In this sample, this clone turned up once. J is TRBJ2-2 and V is TRBV9; the match to TRBD1 covers 7 bases. The germline V gene has CDR1 SGDLS and CDR2 YYNGEE. V lost 6 bases, J lost 1 base, and 6 bases stayed unmatched. This CDR3 spans 15 amino acids. CDR3 sequence (DNA): TGTGCCAGCACCGCGACAGGGTTGAACACCGGGGAGCTGTTTTTT. This encodes CASTATGLNTGELFF.

The J gene is TRBJ1-4, the V gene TRBV2; D unclear. Trimming removed 9 bases from V and 0 bases from J, with 11 bases in between. The CDR3 has 14 amino acids. Looked up from germline, CDR1 is SNHLY and CDR2 is FYNNEI. In DNA form, the CDR3 reads TGTGCCAGTGCCTCTGAAGCAACTAATGAAAAACTGTTTTTT. As protein: CASASEATNEKLFF.

The rearrangement links TRBV19 to TRBJ2-5, with 7 bases lining up with TRBD2. The germline CDR1 and CDR2 sequences are LNHDA and SQIVND (reference sequence). Trimming removed 3 bases from V and 11 bases from J; junction bases left unmatched: 9. This CDR3 spans 13 amino acids. The CDR3 DNA reads as TGTGCCAGTAGTATGGGGGGGTCTGGAGAGCAGTACTTC. Translated, it gives CASSMGGSGEQYF.

The chain uses TRBV27 and TRBJ1-2, with 7 bases that match TRBD1. Trimming took 2 bases from V and 8 from J; bases not matched to a gene: 2. The V gene's germline CDR1 is MNHEY and CDR2 SMNVEV (reference sequence). The CDR3 sequence is 12 residues long. The CDR3 region has the DNA TGTGCCAGCAGTTTACAGGGGGGCGGCTACACCTTC. It yields the protein CASSLQGGGYTF.

This chain joins TRBV7-9 and TRBJ2-7, with 9 bases matching TRBD1. CDR1 and CDR2 from the germline V gene are SEHNR and FQNEAQ (reference sequence). The CDR3 consists of 19 residues. J lost 4 bases, V lost 1 base, and 17 bases had no gene match. The CDR3 is CASSLGRGTGLSTTYEQYF. CDR3 in DNA: TGTGCCAGCAGCTTAGGGAGGGGGACAGGGTTATCGACCACATACGAGCAGTACTTC.

This clone was counted a few times. One junction end does not reproduce the germline sequence, and a read error may be involved. The rearrangement links TRBV7-9 to TRBJ1-6; the D gene is possibly TRBD1 (5 bases). Looked up from germline, CDR1 is SEHNR and CDR2 is FQNEAQ (reference sequence). The CDR3 extends over 14 amino acids. For the CDR3, the DNA is TGTGCCAGCAGCTTAGATTCGTCCGGGGCAATGGATGACTTT. This encodes CASSLDSSGAMDDF.

The V and J genes are TRBV7-2 and TRBJ2-7; 9 nucleotides line up with TRBD2. This CDR3 contains 15 residues. Germline loops: CDR1 SGHTA, CDR2 FQGNSA. V dropped 3 bases and J dropped 3; count of bases not matched to a gene: 6. This chain's CDR3 is CASSLETSGSYEQYF. CDR3 DNA: TGTGCCAGCAGCTTGGAGACTAGCGGTAGCTACGAGCAGTACTTC.

J is TRBJ2-1 and V is TRBV30; 8 bases fit TRBD1. V shed 3 bases, J shed 3 bases, and the junction held 4 bases outside the gene matches. CDR1 is GTSNPN and CDR2 is SVGIG in the germline V gene (reference sequence). This CDR3 comprises 14 residues. CDR3 in amino acids: CAWSIGTGYNEQFF. The CDR3 bases are TGTGCCTGGAGCATAGGGACAGGCTACAATGAGCAGTTCTTC. The full variable domain, in which reference TRBV30 and TRBJ2-1 provide the parts outside the CDR3, is SQTIHQWPATLVQPVGSPLSLECTVEGTSNPNLYWYRQAAGRGLQLLFYSVGIGQISSEVPQNLSASRPQDRQFILSSKKLLLSDSGFYLCAWSIGTGYNEQFFGPGTRLTVL.

The gene calls are TRBV18 and TRBJ2-2; D might be TRBD1 (6 bases). V was pared by 4 bases and J by 3 bases, with 9 bases between. The CDR3 runs 14 residues. CDR1 is KGHSH, CDR2 LQKENI, per germline. In nucleotides, the CDR3 is TGTGCCAGCTCACAGGACAGCTACACCGGGGAGCTGTTTTTT. Translation: CASSQDSYTGELFF.

CDR3 DNA sequence: TGTGCCAGCAGCCGAGGTGATAGCGGGAAGGTGGAGACCCAGTACTTC. This encodes CASSRGDSGKVETQYF. This chain links TRBV5-4 with TRBJ2-5; 8 nucleotides agree with TRBD2. Germline CDR1 reads SGHNT; CDR2 reads YYREEE (reference sequence). The CDR3 is 16 amino acids. With V trimmed by 4 bases and J by 5 bases, 13 bases remained unmatched.

CDR3 sequence reads: CASSDRVPGELFF. The DNA for the CDR3 is TGTGCCAGCAGTGACAGGGTCCCCGGGGAGCTGTTTTTT. The chain has TRBV6-1 and TRBJ2-2; perhaps TRBD1 as D (5 bases). The V gene lost 3 bases and the J gene lost 6 bases, with 8 bases spanning the gap. In germline, CDR1 is MNHNS, CDR2 SASEGT. This CDR3 is built from 13 residues.

The rearrangement links TRBV28 to TRBJ2-1; the D is unclear. Germline loops: CDR1 MDHEN, CDR2 SYDVKM. CDR3 length: 14 residues. The V end was cut by 2 bases, the J end by 1 base, with 6 bases between. The DNA of the CDR3 is TGTGCCAGCAGTTTACTAGAGTCCTACAATGAGCAGTTCTTC. Its translation: CASSLLESYNEQFF.